This TCR beta chain was retrieved from a study of cytomegalovirus exposure and HLA in healthy donors. Study findings and constraints: Accurate prediction of most subjects' HLA-A and HLA-B alleles from TCR beta sequences was reported. Whilst most TCR sequences proved rare, a subset of public TCRs occurred across many donors. Roughly uniform sequencing depth across donors was assumed, possibly incorrectly.

Concerning this clone: Its antigen is not known. An end of the junction does not agree with germline; a read error may underlie this.

Germline loops: CDR1 SGHRS, CDR2 YFSETQ. There are 16 residues in the CDR3. With 60 Vbeta and 13 Jbeta primers, the PCR was carried out. The protocol was immunoSEQ multiplex PCR, while the TCRdb copy is restricted to in-frame clones and leaves out a portion. The sample includes fewer than 300,000 clones, approximately 80% of them seen just once. This receptor was identified in a girl aged 2-10 years in good health and CMV-seronegative. Sequenced material: PBMCs. The chain links TRBV5-1 to TRBJ2-4; 7 nucleotides match TRBD2. The CDR3 loop reads CASSSSGKKRENLLWF. DNA for the CDR3: TGCGCCAGCAGCTCGTCGGGGAAGAAGCGGGAAAACCTGCTGTGGTTC.